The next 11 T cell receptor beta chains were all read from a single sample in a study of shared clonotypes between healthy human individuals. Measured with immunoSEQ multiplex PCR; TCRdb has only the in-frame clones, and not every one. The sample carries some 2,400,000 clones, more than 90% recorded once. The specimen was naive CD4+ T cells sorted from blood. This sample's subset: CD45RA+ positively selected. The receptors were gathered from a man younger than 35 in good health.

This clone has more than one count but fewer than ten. The CDR3 reads CSVELGGIMVETQYF. DNA for the CDR3: TGCAGCGTTGAGCTGGGGGGAATAATGGTAGAGACCCAGTACTTC. The V call is TRBV29-1, the J call TRBJ2-5; D perhaps matches TRBD2 (6 bases). V was cut by 3 bases and J by 4 bases, with 18 bases left in between. Germline V gene data show CDR1 as SQVTM and CDR2 as ANQGSEA. The CDR3 is made up of 15 amino acids.

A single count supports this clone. The CDR3 coding sequence is TGTGCCACCTCGAGGCAGGGGTATTCCGGGGAGCTGTTTTTT. It translates to CATSRQGYSGELFF. V usage is TRBV6-1 and J usage is TRBJ2-2; D is possibly TRBD1 (6 bases). Germline V CDR1 and CDR2: MNHNS, SASEGT. The CDR3 length is 14 residues. The germline V and J ends were trimmed by 10 bases and 6 bases, with 18 bases remaining between them.

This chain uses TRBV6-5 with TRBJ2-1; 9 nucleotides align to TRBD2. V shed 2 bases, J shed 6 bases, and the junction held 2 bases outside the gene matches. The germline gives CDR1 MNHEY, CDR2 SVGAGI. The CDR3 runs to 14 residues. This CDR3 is CASSYGTSFNEQFF. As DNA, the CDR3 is TGTGCCAGCAGTTACGGGACTAGCTTCAATGAGCAGTTCTTC.

The DNA for the CDR3 is TGCGCCAGGACGTTTGGCTCCTACGAGCAGTACTTC. This encodes CARTFGSYEQYF. The rearrangement joins TRBV5-1 to TRBJ2-7; no clear D gene. The V gene lost 8 bases and the J gene lost 0 bases, with 9 bases spanning the gap. Germline values: CDR1 SGHRS, CDR2 YFSETQ. The CDR3 is 12 residues long. The full variable domain, completed using reference TRBV5-1 and TRBJ2-7, is KAGVTQTPRYLIKTRGQQVTLSCSPISGHRSVSWYQQTPGQGLQFLFEYFSETQRNKGNFPGRFSGRQFSNSRSEMNVSTLELGDSALYLCARTFGSYEQYFGPGTRLTVT.

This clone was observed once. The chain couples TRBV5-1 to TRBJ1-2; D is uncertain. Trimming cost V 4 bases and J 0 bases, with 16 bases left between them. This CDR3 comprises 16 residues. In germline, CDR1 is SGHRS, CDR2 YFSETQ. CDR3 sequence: CASSVDRTVPNYGYTF. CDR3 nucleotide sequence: TGCGCCAGCAGCGTCGATAGGACGGTTCCTAACTATGGCTACACCTTC.

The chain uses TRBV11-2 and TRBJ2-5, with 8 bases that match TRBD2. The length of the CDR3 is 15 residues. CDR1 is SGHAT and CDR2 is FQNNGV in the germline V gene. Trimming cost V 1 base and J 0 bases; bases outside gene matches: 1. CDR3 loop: CASSLGGGHQETQYF. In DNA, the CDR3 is TGTGCCAGCAGCTTAGGCGGGGGGCACCAAGAGACCCAGTACTTC.

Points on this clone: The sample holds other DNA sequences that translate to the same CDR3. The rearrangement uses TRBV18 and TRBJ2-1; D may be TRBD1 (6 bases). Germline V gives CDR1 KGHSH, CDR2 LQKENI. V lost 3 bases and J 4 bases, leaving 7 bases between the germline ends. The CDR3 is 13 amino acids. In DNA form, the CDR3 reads TGTGCCAGCTCACCGGACAGATACAATGAGCAGTTCTTC. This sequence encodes CASSPDRYNEQFF.

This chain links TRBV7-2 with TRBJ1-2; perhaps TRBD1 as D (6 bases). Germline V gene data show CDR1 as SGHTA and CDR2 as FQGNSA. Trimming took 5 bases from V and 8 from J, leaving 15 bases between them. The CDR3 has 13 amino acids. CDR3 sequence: CASSPSRGLGYTF. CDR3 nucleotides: TGTGCCAGCAGCCCCTCCAGGGGTCTGGGCTACACCTTC.

The DNA for the CDR3 is TGTGCCAGCAGCCGGGGGACAGGGAACGAGCAGTACTTC. It specifies CASSRGTGNEQYF. V gene TRBV11-2 combines with J gene TRBJ2-7; 9 nucleotides match TRBD1. Unmatched junction bases numbered 4, after V lost 5 bases and J lost 5 bases. The CDR3 has 13 residues. CDR1 and CDR2 (germline): SGHAT, FQNNGV.

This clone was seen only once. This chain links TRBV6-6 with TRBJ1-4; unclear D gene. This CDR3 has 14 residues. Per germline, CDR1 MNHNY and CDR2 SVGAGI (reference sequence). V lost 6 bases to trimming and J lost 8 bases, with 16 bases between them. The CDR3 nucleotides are TGTGCCAGCAGACACCAAAAACGTGGGGAAAAACTGTTTTTT. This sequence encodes CASRHQKRGEKLFF.

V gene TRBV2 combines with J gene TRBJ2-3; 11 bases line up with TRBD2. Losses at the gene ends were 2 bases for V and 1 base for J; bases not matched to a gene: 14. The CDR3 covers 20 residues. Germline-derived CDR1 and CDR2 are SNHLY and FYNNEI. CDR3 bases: TGTGCCAGCAGTGAATATTCGGGACTAGCGGTCGTGGGTGGCACAGATACGCAGTATTTT. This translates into CASSEYSGLAVVGGTDTQYF.